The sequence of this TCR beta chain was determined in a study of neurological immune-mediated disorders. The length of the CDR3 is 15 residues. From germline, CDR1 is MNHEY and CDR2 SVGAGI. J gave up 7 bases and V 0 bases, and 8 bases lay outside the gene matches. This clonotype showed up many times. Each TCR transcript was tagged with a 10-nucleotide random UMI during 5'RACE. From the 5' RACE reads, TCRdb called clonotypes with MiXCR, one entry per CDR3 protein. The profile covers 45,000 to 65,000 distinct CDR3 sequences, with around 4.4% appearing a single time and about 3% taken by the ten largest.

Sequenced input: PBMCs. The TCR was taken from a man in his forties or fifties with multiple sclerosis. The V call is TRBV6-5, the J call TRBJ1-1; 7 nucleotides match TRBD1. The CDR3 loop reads CASSYSPGGKREAFF. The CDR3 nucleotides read TGTGCCAGCAGTTACTCGCCAGGGGGAAAACGTGAAGCTTTCTTT.